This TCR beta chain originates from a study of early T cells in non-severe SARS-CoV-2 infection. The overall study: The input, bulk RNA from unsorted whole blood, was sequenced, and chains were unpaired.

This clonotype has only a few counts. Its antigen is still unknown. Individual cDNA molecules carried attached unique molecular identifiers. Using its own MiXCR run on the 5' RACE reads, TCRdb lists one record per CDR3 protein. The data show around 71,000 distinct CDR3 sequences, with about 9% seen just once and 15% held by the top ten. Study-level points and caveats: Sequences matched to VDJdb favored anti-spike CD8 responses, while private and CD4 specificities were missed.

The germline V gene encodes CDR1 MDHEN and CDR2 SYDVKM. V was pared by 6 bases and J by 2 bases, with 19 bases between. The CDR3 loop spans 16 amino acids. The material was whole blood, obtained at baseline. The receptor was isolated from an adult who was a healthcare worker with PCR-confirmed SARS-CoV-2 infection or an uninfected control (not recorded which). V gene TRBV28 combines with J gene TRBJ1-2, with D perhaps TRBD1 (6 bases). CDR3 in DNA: TGTGCCAGCAGGGATGATTACAGGGACTTCAACTATGGCTACACCTTC. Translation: CASRDDYRDFNYGYTF.